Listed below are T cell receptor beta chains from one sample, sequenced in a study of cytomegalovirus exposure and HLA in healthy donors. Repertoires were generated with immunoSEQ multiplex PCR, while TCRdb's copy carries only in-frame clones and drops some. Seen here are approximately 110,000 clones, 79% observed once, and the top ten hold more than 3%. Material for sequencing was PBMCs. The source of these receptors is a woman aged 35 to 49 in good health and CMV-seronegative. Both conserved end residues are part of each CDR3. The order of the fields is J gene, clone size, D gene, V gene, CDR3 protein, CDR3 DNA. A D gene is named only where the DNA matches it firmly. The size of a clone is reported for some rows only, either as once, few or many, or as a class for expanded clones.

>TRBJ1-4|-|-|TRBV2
CAGNRESNEKLFF
TGTGCCGGAAACCGGGAGTCTAATGAAAAACTGTTTTTT
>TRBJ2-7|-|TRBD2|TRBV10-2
CAVLTSGAYEQYF
TGCGCCGTCCTTACTAGCGGGGCCTACGAGCAGTACTTC
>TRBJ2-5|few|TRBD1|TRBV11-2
CASSFGQGETQYF
TGTGCCAGCAGCTTCGGACAGGGTGAGACCCAGTACTTC
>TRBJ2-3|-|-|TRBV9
CASSTGIGSTDTQYF
TGTGCCAGCAGCACAGGGATCGGGTCCACAGATACGCAGTATTTT
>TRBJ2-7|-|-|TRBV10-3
CASKTGTEGYEQYF
TGTGCTTCCAAAACAGGGACCGAGGGCTACGAGCAGTACTTC
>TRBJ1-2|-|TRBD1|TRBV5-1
CASSRGLGYGYTF
TGCGCCAGCAGCAGGGGGCTAGGGTATGGCTACACCTTC
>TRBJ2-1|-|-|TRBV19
CASSIVGTRGLNEQFF
TGTGCCAGTAGTATAGTCGGGACTAGGGGGCTCAATGAGCAGTTCTTC
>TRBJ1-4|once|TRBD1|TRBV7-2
CASSLDGDSATNEKLFF
TGTGCCAGCAGCTTAGACGGGGACAGTGCAACTAATGAAAAACTGTTTTTT
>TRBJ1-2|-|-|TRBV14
CASSQDLAVYGYTF
TGTGCCAGCAGCCAAGATTTGGCAGTCTATGGCTACACCTTC
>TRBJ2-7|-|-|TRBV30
CAWSVAGPAYEQYF
TGTGCCTGGAGTGTCGCAGGTCCTGCCTACGAGCAGTACTTC
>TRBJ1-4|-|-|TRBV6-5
CASSYVQGDEKLFF
TGTGCCAGCAGTTACGTACAGGGCGATGAAAAACTGTTTTTT
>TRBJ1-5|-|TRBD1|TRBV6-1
CASSDPGTGTQPQHF
TGTGCCAGCAGTGACCCCGGGACAGGGACTCAGCCCCAGCATTTT
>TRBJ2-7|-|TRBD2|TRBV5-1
CASSVGLAGDEQYF
TGCGCCAGCAGCGTGGGACTAGCGGGAGACGAGCAGTACTTC
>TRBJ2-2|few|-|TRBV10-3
CAISPPGAGELFF
TGTGCCATCAGCCCCCCCGGGGCCGGGGAGCTGTTTTTT
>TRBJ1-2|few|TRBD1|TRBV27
CASSPHPGQGYPHYGYTF
TGTGCCAGCAGTCCTCATCCGGGACAGGGGTATCCCCACTATGGCTACACCTTC
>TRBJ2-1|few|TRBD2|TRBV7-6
CASSRGLARNEQFF
TGTGCCAGCAGCCGTGGACTAGCACGAAATGAGCAGTTCTTC
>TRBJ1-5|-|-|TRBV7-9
CASSPGDQPQHF
TGTGCCAGCAGCCCCGGGGATCAGCCCCAGCATTTT